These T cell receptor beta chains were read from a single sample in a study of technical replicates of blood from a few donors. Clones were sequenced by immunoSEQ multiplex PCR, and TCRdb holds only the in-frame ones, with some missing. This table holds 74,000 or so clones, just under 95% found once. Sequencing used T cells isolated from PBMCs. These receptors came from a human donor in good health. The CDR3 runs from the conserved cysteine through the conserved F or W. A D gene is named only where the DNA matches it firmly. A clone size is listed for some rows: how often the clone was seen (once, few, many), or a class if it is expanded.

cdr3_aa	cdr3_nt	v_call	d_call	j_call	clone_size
CASSSITTSGRTYNEQFF	TGTGCCAGCAGTTCTATTACGACTAGCGGGAGGACCTACAATGAGCAGTTCTTC	TRBV28	TRBD2	TRBJ2-1	NA
CASSMGLAPRDQNEQFF	TGTGCCAGTAGTATGGGACTAGCGCCACGCGACCAAAATGAGCAGTTCTTC	TRBV19	TRBD2	TRBJ2-1	NA
CASSPHRDFPYEQYF	TGTGCCAGCAGCCCACACCGGGACTTCCCCTACGAGCAGTACTTC	TRBV11-1	NA	TRBJ2-7	NA
CASSLRLAGTDTQYF	TGTGCCAGCAGCTTAAGGCTAGCGGGCACAGATACGCAGTATTTT	TRBV7-9	TRBD2	TRBJ2-3	NA
CASSLYQFYGYTF	TGTGCCAGCAGTTTATACCAGTTCTATGGCTACACCTTC	TRBV28	NA	TRBJ1-2	NA
CASSSGQVGYTF	TGTGCCAGCAGCTCTGGACAGGTGGGCTACACCTTC	TRBV5-6	TRBD1	TRBJ1-2	NA
CASSQGKQPQHF	TGTGCCAGTTCGCAGGGAAAGCAGCCCCAGCATTTT	TRBV19	NA	TRBJ1-5	NA
CASSEEGVYGYTF	TGTGCCAGCAGTGAAGAGGGGGTTTATGGCTACACCTTC	TRBV6-1	NA	TRBJ1-2	NA
CASSLDSNTGELFF	TGTGCCAGCAGCTTGGACAGTAACACCGGGGAGCTGTTTTTT	TRBV5-4	NA	TRBJ2-2	NA
CASSVEREGQYNEQFF	TGTGCCAGCAGCGTAGAACGGGAGGGCCAATATAATGAGCAGTTCTTC	TRBV9	TRBD2	TRBJ2-1	NA
CAWSYPGTGGKAFF	TGTGCCTGGAGTTATCCCGGGACAGGGGGTAAAGCTTTCTTT	TRBV30	TRBD1	TRBJ1-1	NA
CASAREDQPQHF	TGTGCCAGCGCCCGGGAGGATCAGCCCCAGCATTTT	TRBV7-9	NA	TRBJ1-5	NA
CASSETRTSADTQYF	TGCGCCAGCAGTGAGACCCGGACTAGCGCAGATACGCAGTATTTT	TRBV10-1	TRBD2	TRBJ2-3	few
CASSPRGGSSYNEQFF	TGTGCCAGCAGCCCCCGGGGGGGGAGCTCCTACAATGAGCAGTTCTTC	TRBV9	TRBD2	TRBJ2-1	NA
CASSPPPGLVDTGELFF	TGTGCCAGCAGCCCTCCTCCGGGACTAGTGGACACCGGGGAGCTGTTTTTT	TRBV4-2	TRBD2	TRBJ2-2	NA
CASSLTGIMNTEAFF	TGCGCCAGCAGCCTTACGGGGATCATGAACACTGAAGCTTTCTTT	TRBV5-1	NA	TRBJ1-1	once
CASTPAGAKYEQYF	TGTGCCAGCACCCCAGCGGGAGCTAAATACGAGCAGTACTTC	TRBV6-5	TRBD2	TRBJ2-7	NA
CASSPRVHSGRYNEQFF	TGTGCCAGCAGCCCAAGGGTCCATAGCGGGAGGTACAATGAGCAGTTCTTC	TRBV7-3	TRBD2	TRBJ2-1	NA
CASSQVAGTEQFF	TGTGCCAGCAGCCAGGTAGCGGGAACTGAGCAGTTCTTC	TRBV4-2	TRBD2	TRBJ2-1	NA
CASSPKTSLSTDTQYF	TGTGCCAGCTCACCGAAGACTAGCCTGAGCACAGATACGCAGTATTTT	TRBV18	TRBD2	TRBJ2-3	NA
CASSPETGELFF	TGTGCCAGCAGCCCCGAGACCGGGGAGCTGTTTTTT	TRBV11-1	NA	TRBJ2-2	NA
CASSQGPLGYTF	TGTGCCAGCAGTCAGGGTCCCCTCGGCTACACCTTC	TRBV11-3	NA	TRBJ1-2	NA
CASSLGATAYEQYF	TGTGCCAGCAGCTTAGGCGCCACCGCCTACGAGCAGTACTTC	TRBV11-2	NA	TRBJ2-7	few
CASTGAGEKTYEQYF	TGTGCCAGCACCGGTGCGGGGGAGAAAACCTACGAGCAGTACTTC	TRBV9	TRBD2	TRBJ2-7	once